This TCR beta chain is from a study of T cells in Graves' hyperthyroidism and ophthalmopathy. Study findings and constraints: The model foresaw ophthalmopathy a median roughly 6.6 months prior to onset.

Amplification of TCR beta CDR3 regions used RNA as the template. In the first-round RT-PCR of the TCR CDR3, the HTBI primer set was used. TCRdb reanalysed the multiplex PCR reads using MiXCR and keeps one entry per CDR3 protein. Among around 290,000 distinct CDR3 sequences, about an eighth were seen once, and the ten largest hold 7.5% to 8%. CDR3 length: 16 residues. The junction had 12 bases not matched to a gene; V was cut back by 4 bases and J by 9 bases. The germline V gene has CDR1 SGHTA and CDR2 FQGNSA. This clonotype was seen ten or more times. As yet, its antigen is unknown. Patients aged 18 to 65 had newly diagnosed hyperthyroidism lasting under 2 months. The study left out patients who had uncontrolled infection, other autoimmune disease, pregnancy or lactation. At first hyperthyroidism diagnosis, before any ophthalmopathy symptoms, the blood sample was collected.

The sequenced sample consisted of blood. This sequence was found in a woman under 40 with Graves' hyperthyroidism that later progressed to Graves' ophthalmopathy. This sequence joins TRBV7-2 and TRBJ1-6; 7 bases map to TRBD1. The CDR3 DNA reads TGTGCCAGCAGCTCAGCCCAACTCAGGGGGAGTTCACCCCTCCACTTT. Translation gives CASSSAQLRGSSPLHF.